This T cell receptor beta chain was obtained from a study of regulatory T cells in long-lasting Graves disease. Study-level results: A greater number of public clonotypes (roughly 2,800) was shared by persistent patients than by new patients (over 900). The researchers studied only peripheral blood, not thyroid tissue.

Stated time point: persistent/refractory GD, antithyroid drugs over 5 years with positive TRAb. Generation of the TCR library employed RNA extracted from PBMCs. The authors drew about 9 milliliters of peripheral blood into EDTA tubes. Details on this clonotype: Antigen specificity is unknown.

Libraries of TCR beta came from iRepertoire HTBI primers plus Arm-PCR of CDR3 regions. TCRdb fed the multiplex PCR reads into MiXCR, producing one record per CDR3 protein. The sample yields 700,000 or so distinct CDR3 sequences, about 32% seen once. This TCR was sampled from a female donor with Graves disease. Sequencing used peripheral blood mononuclear cells (PBMCs), obtained when the disease was refractory, from a patient treated with antithyroid drugs.

CDR3 region: CASSVTALPLPQHF. CDR3 DNA: TGTGCCAGCAGTGTGACAGCCCTACCGCTTCCCCAGCATTTT. The chain combines TRBV2 with TRBJ1-5; perhaps TRBD1 as D (5 bases). Trimming took 4 bases from V and 10 from J, leaving 17 bases between them. Per germline, CDR1 SNHLY and CDR2 FYNNEI. The CDR3 covers 14 residues. The variable domain in full, with the rest retrieved from reference TRBV2 and TRBJ1-5, is EPEVTQTPSHQVTQMGQEVILRCVPISNHLYFYWYRQILGQKVEFLVSFYNNEISEKSEIFDDQFSVERPDGSNFTLKIRSTKLEDSAMYFCASSVTALPLPQHFGDGTRLSIL.